Below, 9 T cell receptor beta chains from the same sample are listed, as sequenced in a study of shared clonotypes between healthy human individuals. Measured with immunoSEQ multiplex PCR; TCRdb has only the in-frame clones, and not every one. This table has about 2 million clones, over 85% appearing once. Positive CCR7 selection of CD45RO-negative cells yielded the naive CD8 cells, and terminally differentiated effector memory CD45RA+ cells were excluded. What was sequenced was naive CD8+ T cells sorted from blood. All receptors derive from a man between 18 and 35 years old in good health.

The chain links TRBV6-1 to TRBJ1-1; 7 nucleotides agree with TRBD1. Germline loops: CDR1 MNHNS, CDR2 SASEGT. Unmatched junction bases numbered 4, after V lost 5 bases and J lost 4 bases. The CDR3 runs to 13 residues. The chain's CDR3 is CASSPGQSTEAFF. For the CDR3, the DNA is TGTGCCAGCAGTCCGGGACAGAGCACTGAAGCTTTCTTT.

Worth noting for this clone: This sample also contains other DNA sequences that code for the same CDR3. The chain uses TRBV2 and TRBJ2-5; a possible D gene is TRBD2 (5 bases). Trimming stripped 4 bases from V and 5 bases from J, with 11 bases between. The CDR3 spans 13 residues. The germline gives CDR1 SNHLY, CDR2 FYNNEI. CDR3 DNA: TGTGCCAGCAGTGCAGCCGGGGTGGAGACCCAGTACTTC. This encodes CASSAAGVETQYF.

V usage is TRBV6-5 and J usage is TRBJ2-2; D unclear. The CDR3 sequence is 15 residues long. Looked up from germline, CDR1 is MNHEY and CDR2 is SVGAGI. V was trimmed by 0 bases and J by 3 bases, leaving 8 bases between them. CDR3 coding DNA: TGTGCCAGCAGTTACTCAGGGTGGGACACCGGGGAGCTGTTTTTT. As protein: CASSYSGWDTGELFF.

The chain joins TRBV6-5 to TRBJ2-7, with D possibly TRBD2 on 5 matching bases. V lost 2 bases and J lost 5, with 10 bases in between. Germline-derived CDR1 and CDR2 are MNHEY and SVGAGI. This CDR3 comprises 13 residues. CDR3 nucleotide sequence: TGTGCCAGCAGTTACGGCTTCGGGGACGAGCAGTACTTC. This translates into CASSYGFGDEQYF.

The J gene is TRBJ2-7, the V gene TRBV27, with D possibly matching TRBD1 (5 bases). The CDR3 has 14 amino acids. The V and J ends lost 0 bases and 2 bases respectively, with 8 bases between them. From germline, CDR1 is MNHEY and CDR2 SMNVEV (reference sequence). The CDR3 sequence: CASSLSQAAYEQYF. As DNA, the CDR3 is TGTGCCAGCAGTTTATCACAGGCAGCCTACGAGCAGTACTTC.

CDR3 loop: CASSYAWREKGDEQFF. CDR3 DNA sequence: TGTGCCAGCAGTTACGCTTGGCGGGAGAAGGGTGATGAGCAGTTCTTC. The V call is TRBV6-5, the J call TRBJ2-1; 7 positions agree with TRBD2. The V gene end was trimmed by 2 bases and the J gene end by 8 bases; junction bases not matched to a gene: 12. This CDR3 region has 16 residues. Germline CDR1 MNHEY, CDR2 SVGAGI.

The rearrangement joins TRBV20-1 to TRBJ2-7, with D tentatively TRBD2 (5 bases). There are 11 residues in the CDR3. The V gene lost 3 bases and the J gene lost 7 bases, with 10 bases spanning the gap. Germline V gene lookup returns CDR1 DFQATT and CDR2 SNEGSKA (reference sequence). CDR3: CSASGPGEQYF. CDR3 nucleotides: TGCAGTGCTAGTGGACCGGGGGAGCAGTACTTC.

The genes are TRBV10-3 and TRBJ2-7, with D perhaps assigned TRBD1 or TRBD2 (5 bases each). Germline values: CDR1 ENHRY, CDR2 SYGVKD. Trimming removed 8 bases at V and 2 bases at J, with 10 bases between. The CDR3 totals 12 residues. The CDR3 DNA reads TGTGCCATCCGGGACGAGGCCTACGAGCAGTACTTC. Residues: CAIRDEAYEQYF.

This sequence joins TRBV5-6 and TRBJ1-1; D not resolved. The CDR3 loop spans 13 amino acids. Germline CDR1 SGHDT, CDR2 YYEEEE. The V end was cut by 2 bases, the J end by 1 base, with 6 bases between. CDR3 nucleotide sequence: TGTGCCAGCAGCTTCCCGGAGAACACTGAAGCTTTCTTT. This encodes CASSFPENTEAFF.